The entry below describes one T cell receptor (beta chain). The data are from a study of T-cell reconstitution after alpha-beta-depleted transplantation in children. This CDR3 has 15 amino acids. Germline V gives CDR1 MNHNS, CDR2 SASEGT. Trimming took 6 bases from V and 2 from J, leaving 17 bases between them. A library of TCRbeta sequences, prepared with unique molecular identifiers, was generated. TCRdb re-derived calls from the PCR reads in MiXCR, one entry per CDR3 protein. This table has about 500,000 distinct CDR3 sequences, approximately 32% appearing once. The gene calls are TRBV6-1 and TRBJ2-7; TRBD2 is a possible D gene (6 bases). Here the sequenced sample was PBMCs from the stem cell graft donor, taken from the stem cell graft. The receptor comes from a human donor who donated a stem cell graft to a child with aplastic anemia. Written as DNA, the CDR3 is TGTGCCAGCAGCCACGGGGACTCTAAGGCCTACGAGCAGTACGTC. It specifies CASSHGDSKAYEQYV.